Listed below are T cell receptor beta chains from one sample, sequenced in a study of T-cell reconstitution after alpha-beta-depleted transplantation in children. MiXCR, applied by TCRdb to the PCR reads, yields one record per CDR3 protein. This table holds approximately 170,000 distinct CDR3 sequences, around 10% found once. Sequencing was performed on PBMCs, taken before TCRalphabeta/CD19-depleted stem cell transplant. Source of these receptors: a boy younger than 10 with acute myeloid leukemia, due to receive a stem cell transplant. CDR3s include the opening cysteine and the closing phenylalanine or tryptophan. D genes are given only for firm matches.

d_gene: TRBD1; v_gene: TRBV28; CDR3aa: CASSFGQGGSTQYF
d_gene: NA; v_gene: TRBV12-3/TRBV12-4; CDR3aa: CASSSLLGGYTF
d_gene: TRBD1; v_gene: TRBV3-1; CDR3aa: CASSRTGGSGELFF
d_gene: NA; v_gene: TRBV10-3; CDR3aa: CAISQGGGNQPQHF
d_gene: NA; v_gene: TRBV12-3/TRBV12-4; CDR3aa: CASSLGPWFLRGGGETQYF
d_gene: TRBD1; v_gene: TRBV5-1; CDR3aa: CASSSWTGENTEAFF
d_gene: TRBD1; v_gene: TRBV12-3/TRBV12-4; CDR3aa: CASSLRQGIWETQYF
d_gene: NA; v_gene: TRBV20-1; CDR3aa: CSASYGAQNSNQPQHF
d_gene: TRBD1; v_gene: TRBV7-3; CDR3aa: CASSPAGTASYEQYF
d_gene: NA; v_gene: TRBV7-9; CDR3aa: CASSSKDGSSYNEQFF
d_gene: NA; v_gene: TRBV6-1; CDR3aa: CASSSRAGTDTQYF
d_gene: NA; v_gene: TRBV29-1; CDR3aa: CSVEALRGTDTQYF
d_gene: TRBD1; v_gene: TRBV11-2; CDR3aa: CASILVRGGNRETQYF
d_gene: TRBD1; v_gene: TRBV5-1; CDR3aa: CASSLRGQKETQYF
d_gene: TRBD1; v_gene: TRBV18; CDR3aa: CASSPPGQVNYGYTF
d_gene: NA; v_gene: TRBV4-1; CDR3aa: CASSQGEGRDRTDTQYF
d_gene: TRBD2; v_gene: TRBV11-1; CDR3aa: CASSYAQSAGGPVNEQFF
d_gene: NA; v_gene: TRBV20-1; CDR3aa: CSAAGTYEQYF
d_gene: TRBD2; v_gene: TRBV7-9; CDR3aa: CASSPRGVRRETQYF
d_gene: NA; v_gene: TRBV20-1; CDR3aa: CSAEGGPNQPQHF
d_gene: TRBD2; v_gene: TRBV7-9; CDR3aa: CASSLVASGRDSEQYF
d_gene: NA; v_gene: TRBV12-3/TRBV12-4; CDR3aa: CASSLNEGPNTEAFF
d_gene: NA; v_gene: TRBV4-1; CDR3aa: CASSQDRANYGYTF
d_gene: NA; v_gene: TRBV4-1; CDR3aa: CASSPKQGIQSEAFF
d_gene: NA; v_gene: TRBV7-2; CDR3aa: CASSPDWMAEAFF
d_gene: NA; v_gene: TRBV3-1; CDR3aa: CASSSGSYNEQFF
d_gene: NA; v_gene: TRBV4-2; CDR3aa: CASSLGQLNTGELFF
d_gene: NA; v_gene: TRBV7-6; CDR3aa: CASSFDNTEAFF
d_gene: NA; v_gene: TRBV4-2; CDR3aa: CASSQEGRTYEQYF
d_gene: TRBD2; v_gene: TRBV29-1; CDR3aa: CSVETGGTDTQYF
d_gene: NA; v_gene: TRBV20-1; CDR3aa: CSARVREEQYF
d_gene: TRBD1; v_gene: TRBV5-1; CDR3aa: CASSWDRGLGGYTF
d_gene: TRBD1; v_gene: TRBV4-1; CDR3aa: CASSPRGTESNYGYTF
d_gene: NA; v_gene: TRBV4-1; CDR3aa: CASSQRANRRSPGELFF
d_gene: TRBD2; v_gene: TRBV28; CDR3aa: CASVAGERYTQYF
d_gene: NA; v_gene: TRBV20-1; CDR3aa: CSARDFSYNEQFF
d_gene: NA; v_gene: TRBV3-1; CDR3aa: CASSQSTETQYF
d_gene: TRBD1; v_gene: TRBV10-1; CDR3aa: CASGPYRGPGELFF
d_gene: NA; v_gene: TRBV10-3; CDR3aa: CAISESRGTTGNTIYF
d_gene: NA; v_gene: TRBV23-1; CDR3aa: CASSQSRPHTDTQYF
d_gene: TRBD2; v_gene: TRBV7-2; CDR3aa: CASSRLGLAGDREQFF